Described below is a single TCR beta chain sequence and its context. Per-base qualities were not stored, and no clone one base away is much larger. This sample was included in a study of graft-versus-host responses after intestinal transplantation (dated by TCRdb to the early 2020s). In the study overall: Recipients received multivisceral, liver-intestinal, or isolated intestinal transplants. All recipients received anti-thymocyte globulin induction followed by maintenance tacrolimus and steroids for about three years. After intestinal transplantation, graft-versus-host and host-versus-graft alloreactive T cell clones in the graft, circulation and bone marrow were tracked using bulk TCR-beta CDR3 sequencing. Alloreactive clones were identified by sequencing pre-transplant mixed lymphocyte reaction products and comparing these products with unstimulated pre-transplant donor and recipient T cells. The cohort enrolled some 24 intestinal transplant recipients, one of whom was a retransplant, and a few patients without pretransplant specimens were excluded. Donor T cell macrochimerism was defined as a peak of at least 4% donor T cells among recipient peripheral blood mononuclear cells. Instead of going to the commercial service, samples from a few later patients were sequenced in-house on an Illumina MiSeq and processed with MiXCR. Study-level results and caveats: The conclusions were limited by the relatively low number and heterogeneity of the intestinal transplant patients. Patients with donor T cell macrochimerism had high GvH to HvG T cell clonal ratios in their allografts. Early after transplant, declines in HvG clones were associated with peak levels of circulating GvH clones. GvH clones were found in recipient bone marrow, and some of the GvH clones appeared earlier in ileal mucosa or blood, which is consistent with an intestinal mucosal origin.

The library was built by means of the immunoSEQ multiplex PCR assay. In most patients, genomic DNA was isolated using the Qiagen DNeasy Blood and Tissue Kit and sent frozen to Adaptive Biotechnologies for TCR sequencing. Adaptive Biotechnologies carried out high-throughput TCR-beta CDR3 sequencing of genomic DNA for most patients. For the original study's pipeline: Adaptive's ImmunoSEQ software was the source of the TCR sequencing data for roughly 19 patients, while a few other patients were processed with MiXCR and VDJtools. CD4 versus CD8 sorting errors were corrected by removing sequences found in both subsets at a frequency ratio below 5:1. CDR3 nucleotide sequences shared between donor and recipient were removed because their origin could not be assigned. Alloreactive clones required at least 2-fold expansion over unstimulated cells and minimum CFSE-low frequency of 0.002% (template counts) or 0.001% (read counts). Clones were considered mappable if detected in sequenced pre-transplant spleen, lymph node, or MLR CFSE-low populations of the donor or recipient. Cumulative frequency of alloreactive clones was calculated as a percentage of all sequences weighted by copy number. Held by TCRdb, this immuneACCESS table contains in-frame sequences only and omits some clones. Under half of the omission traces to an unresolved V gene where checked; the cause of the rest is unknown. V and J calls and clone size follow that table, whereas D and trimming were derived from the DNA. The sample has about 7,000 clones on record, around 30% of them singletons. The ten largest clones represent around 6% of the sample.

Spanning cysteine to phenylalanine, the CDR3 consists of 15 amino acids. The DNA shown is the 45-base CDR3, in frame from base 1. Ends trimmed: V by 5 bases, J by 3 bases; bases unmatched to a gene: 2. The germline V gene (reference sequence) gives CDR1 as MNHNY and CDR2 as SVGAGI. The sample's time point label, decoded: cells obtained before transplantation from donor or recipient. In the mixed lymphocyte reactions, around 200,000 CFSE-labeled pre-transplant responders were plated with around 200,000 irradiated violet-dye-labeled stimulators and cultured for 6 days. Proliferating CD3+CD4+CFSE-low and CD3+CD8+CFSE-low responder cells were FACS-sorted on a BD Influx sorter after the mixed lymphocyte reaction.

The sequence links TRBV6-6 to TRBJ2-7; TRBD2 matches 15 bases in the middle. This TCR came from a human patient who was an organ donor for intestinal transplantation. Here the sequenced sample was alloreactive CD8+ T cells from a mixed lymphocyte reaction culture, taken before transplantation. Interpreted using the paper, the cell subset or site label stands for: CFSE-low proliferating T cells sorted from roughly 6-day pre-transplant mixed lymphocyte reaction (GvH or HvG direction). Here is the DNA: TGTGCCAGCAGTGGGACTAGCGGGGGGTACTACGAGCAGTACTTC. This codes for CASSGTSGGYYEQYF.